The 21 T cell receptor beta chains given below trace back to one sample, sequenced in a study of T cell responses to AZD1222 COVID-19 vaccine (dated by TCRdb to the early 2020s). This specimen's time point label, interpreted: baseline before first vaccination. The receptor library was made with the immunoSEQ multiplex PCR assay. Drawn from immuneACCESS, this table holds only the in-frame rearrangements with V and J called that TCRdb kept. Clones are partly lost; checked studies trace under half to an unresolved V gene and leave the rest unexplained. The sample table records roughly 140,000 clones; about 87% of these occur just once. The ten largest clonotypes hold approximately 15% of the sample. The material was peripheral blood, obtained on day 0 of AZD1222 vaccination. These TCRs come from an adult in good health.

This rearrangement joins TRBV19 to TRBJ1-4; possibly TRBD1 for D (6 bases). CDR3 size: 15 residues. CDR1 and CDR2 from the germline V gene are LNHDA and SQIVND (reference sequence). V gave up 3 bases and J gave up 0 bases, with 8 bases separating them. This chain's CDR3 is CASSIGQSTNEKLFF. The CDR3 DNA sequence: TGTGCCAGTAGTATTGGACAGTCAACTAATGAAAAACTGTTTTTT. Looking up the rest from reference TRBV19 and TRBJ1-4 gives the full variable domain: DGGITQSPKYLFRKEGQNVTLSCEQNLNHDAMYWYRQDPGQGLRLIYYSQIVNDFQKGDIAEGYSVSREKKESFPLTVTSAQKNPTAFYLCASSIGQSTNEKLFFGSGTQLSVL.

This rearrangement joins TRBV7-9 to TRBJ1-1; D is unresolved. The CDR3 is 14 residues long. Germline assignment: CDR1 SEHNR and CDR2 FQNEAQ (reference sequence). Trimming removed 3 bases from V and 1 base from J, with 9 bases in between. CDR3 residues: CASSFRTENTEAFF. As DNA, the CDR3 is TGTGCCAGCAGCTTCCGGACGGAGAACACTGAAGCTTTCTTT. Filled out from reference TRBV7-9 and TRBJ1-1, the complete variable domain reads DTGVSQNPRHKITKRGQNVTFRCDPISEHNRLYWYRQTLGQGPEFLTYFQNEAQLEKSRLLSDRFSAERPKGSFSTLEIQRTEQGDSAMYLCASSFRTENTEAFFGQGTRLTVV.

The chain has TRBV29-1 and TRBJ1-5; possible D gene TRBD1, 6 bases. V gave up 6 bases and J gave up 5 bases, with 17 bases separating them. Germline V lookup: CDR1 SQVTM, CDR2 ANQGSEA. The CDR3 length is 14 residues. The CDR3 DNA reads TGCAGCGTCGAGCCGGGAGGGGGGGATCAGCCCCAGCATTTT. Its protein is CSVEPGGGDQPQHF.

This chain joins TRBV3-1 (or the pseudogene TRBV3-2) and TRBJ1-3; 7 bases match TRBD1. Germline V gene data show CDR1 as LGHDT and CDR2 as YNNKEL (reference sequence). The length of the CDR3 is 14 residues. J was trimmed by 2 bases and V by 5 bases; bases with no gene match: 3. The CDR3 DNA sequence: TGTGCCAGCAGCGATACAGGGGCTGGAAACACCATATATTTT. This gives the protein CASSDTGAGNTIYF.

The DNA for the CDR3 is TGTGCCAGCAGTCCCTCTAGCGGGGGGGAGACCCAGTACTTC. The encoded protein is CASSPSSGGETQYF. The chain couples TRBV6-5 to TRBJ2-5; TRBD2 matches 11 bases. CDR1 and CDR2 (germline): MNHEY, SVGAGI. V lost 5 bases to trimming and J lost 5 bases; unmatched junction nucleotides: 4. The CDR3 sequence is 14 residues long.

V usage is TRBV7-2 and J usage is TRBJ1-2, with TRBD1 identical over 10 bases. Germline V lookup: CDR1 SGHTA, CDR2 FQGNSA. The CDR3 spans 15 residues. The junction had 5 bases not matched to a gene; V was cut back by 3 bases and J by 4 bases. The CDR3 DNA reads as TGTGCCAGCAGCTTCGGGACAGGGGTTAGCTATGGCTACACCTTC. Translated, it gives CASSFGTGVSYGYTF. Using reference TRBV7-2 and TRBJ1-2 for the parts outside the CDR3, the full variable domain is GAGVSQSPSNKVTEKGKDVELRCDPISGHTALYWYRQSLGQGLEFLIYFQGNSAPDKSGLPSDRFSAERTGGSVSTLTIQRTQQEDSAVYLCASSFGTGVSYGYTFGSGTRLTVV.

The table lists this clone with a few counts. This rearrangement joins TRBV7-3 to TRBJ2-7; 8 bases are a match to TRBD1. V lost 6 bases, J lost 5 bases, and 6 bases stayed unmatched. Per the germline V gene, CDR1 is SGHTA and CDR2 is FQGTGA. The CDR3 is made up of 13 amino acids. The CDR3: CASSADRVDEQYF. Written as DNA, the CDR3 is TGTGCCAGCAGTGCGGACAGGGTGGACGAGCAGTACTTC.

The V and J genes are TRBV6-5 and TRBJ1-1; a possible D gene is TRBD1 (5 bases). The ends were cut back, 5 bases at V and 3 bases at J, with 13 bases in the middle. Per germline, CDR1 MNHEY and CDR2 SVGAGI. CDR3 size: 14 residues. CDR3 loop: CASSLGQGYTEAFF. The CDR3 DNA follows: TGTGCCAGCAGTCTTGGACAAGGGTACACTGAAGCTTTCTTT.

This chain joins TRBV29-1 and TRBJ1-6; D gene unclear. Germline V lookup: CDR1 SQVTM, CDR2 ANQGSEA. This CDR3 contains 13 residues. With 6 bases removed from V and 6 bases from J, the gap between germline ends came to 12 bases. CDR3 coding DNA: TGCAGCGTGGCCGAGGCCAGTAATTCACCCCTCCACTTT. Translated: CSVAEASNSPLHF.

A remark on this clone: Other DNA sequences in the same sample also yield this CDR3. CDR3 nucleotides: TGTGCCAGTAGTGGTACAGGGGGGGGTCAGCCCCAGCATTTT. Residues: CASSGTGGGQPQHF. V is TRBV19 and J is TRBJ1-5; TRBD1 aligns across 8 bases. Germline CDR1 reads LNHDA; CDR2 reads SQIVND (reference sequence). With 5 bases clipped from V and 6 bases from J, the junction kept 6 bases outside the gene matches. CDR3 length equals 14 residues.

CDR3 sequence: CASSYVYSLLPYGYTF. The CDR3 nucleotides read TGTGCCAGCAGTTACGTCTATAGCCTACTCCCCTATGGCTACACCTTC. J is TRBJ1-2 and V is TRBV6-2 or TRBV6-3, with no clear D. Germline loops: CDR1 MNHEY, CDR2 SVGEGT. The V gene lost 2 bases and the J gene lost 4 bases, with 17 bases spanning the gap. The CDR3 is made up of 16 amino acids.

This sequence joins TRBV6-5 and TRBJ1-1; D may be TRBD1 (5 bases). CDR1 and CDR2 (germline): MNHEY, SVGAGI. The CDR3 has 14 amino acids. V lost 6 bases and J 2 bases, leaving 13 bases between the germline ends. The CDR3 coding sequence is TGTGCCAGCAGCCGCGAGACAGCTAACACTGAAGCTTTCTTT. As protein: CASSRETANTEAFF.

The chain is built from TRBV18 and TRBJ1-1; TRBD1 might be the D (6 bases). Germline CDR1 is KGHSH and CDR2 is LQKENI. The CDR3 sequence is 15 residues long. The V and J ends lost 0 bases and 10 bases respectively, with 18 bases between them. The DNA for the CDR3 is TGTGCCAGCTCACCACCGGACAGAACCTCTTCGTCAGCTTTCTTT. Protein product: CASSPPDRTSSSAFF.

The chain joins TRBV28 to TRBJ1-2; the D gene is possibly TRBD1 (5 bases). The CDR3 runs 17 residues. The ends were cut back, 5 bases at V and 0 bases at J, with 19 bases in the middle. Germline CDR1 is MDHEN and CDR2 is SYDVKM. CDR3 residues: CASSTPSYRLTNYGYTF. In DNA, the CDR3 is TGTGCCAGCAGTACGCCCTCTTACAGGTTAACTAACTATGGCTACACCTTC.

The V call is TRBV4-1, the J call TRBJ1-1; D might be TRBD1 (5 bases). With 1 base removed from V and 4 bases from J, the gap between germline ends came to 16 bases. The germline gives CDR1 MGHRA, CDR2 YSYEKL. The CDR3 is 16 amino acids. The DNA for the CDR3 is TGCGCCAGCAGCCAAGTGAGCGGGGCGCGTTTCACTGAAGCTTTCTTT. It yields the protein CASSQVSGARFTEAFF.

The genes are TRBV5-1 and TRBJ1-1, with 9 bases fitting TRBD1. After removal of 2 bases from V and 5 bases from J, the junction contained 10 bases not matched to a gene. Germline V gene data show CDR1 as SGHRS and CDR2 as YFSETQ. There are 16 residues in the CDR3. CDR3 loop: CASSFGQGSGVTEAFF. In DNA, the CDR3 is TGCGCCAGCAGCTTCGGACAGGGGAGTGGGGTTACTGAAGCTTTCTTT.

The genes are TRBV6-6 and TRBJ1-2; maybe TRBD1 (5 bases). The germline V gene has CDR1 MNHNY and CDR2 SVGAGI (reference sequence). V was cut by 6 bases and J by 8 bases, with 13 bases left in between. The CDR3 sequence is 12 residues long. DNA for the CDR3: TGTGCCAGCAGCCCCCCGGGGGAGGGCTACACCTTC. It yields the protein CASSPPGEGYTF.

The CDR3: CASSDEPGQGYEQYF. The CDR3 coding sequence is TGTGCCAGCAGTGATGAACCGGGACAGGGATACGAGCAGTACTTC. The chain couples TRBV2 to TRBJ2-7, with 9 bases matching TRBD1. Per the germline V gene, CDR1 is SNHLY and CDR2 is FYNNEI. With V trimmed by 3 bases and J by 4 bases, 7 bases remained unmatched. The CDR3 covers 15 residues.

The genes are TRBV19 and TRBJ1-1, with D possibly being TRBD1 (5 bases). Germline CDR1 LNHDA, CDR2 SQIVND (reference sequence). V lost 5 bases and J 2 bases, leaving 15 bases between the germline ends. The CDR3 sequence is 15 residues long. Here the CDR3 DNA reads TGTGCCAGTAGTCCAACTTCCGGGACTAACACTGAAGCTTTCTTT. It yields the protein CASSPTSGTNTEAFF.

J is TRBJ1-1 and V is TRBV12-3 or TRBV12-4, with TRBD1 matching over 7 bases. This CDR3 contains 12 residues. V trimming: 3 bases; J trimming: 11 bases; junction bases outside the gene matches: 6. DNA of the CDR3: TGTGCCAGCAGTTTCCGTACAGGGGCGGCTTTCTTT. It specifies CASSFRTGAAFF.

The V and J genes are TRBV7-9 and TRBJ2-1, with 7 bases matching TRBD2. Germline-derived CDR1 and CDR2 are SEHNR and FQNEAQ (reference sequence). J lost 5 bases, V lost 5 bases, and 18 bases had no gene match. This CDR3 comprises 18 residues. The chain's CDR3 is CASSDPALTGGVDNEQFF. In DNA form, the CDR3 reads TGTGCCAGCAGCGACCCAGCTTTAACTGGGGGGGTGGACAATGAGCAGTTCTTC.